This T cell receptor beta chain was obtained from a study of beta chain features in type 1 diabetes. General study results and limits: Resolution of whether HLA type affects TCRB rearrangement was not achieved here. High TCR expression in some cells could lead to their over-representation in cDNA sequencing. Moderate yet significant TCRB CDR3 shortening was seen in Type 1 diabetes patients in all four CD4+ subsets. A closer apparent resemblance between naive, central memory and Treg TCRB repertoires was seen in patients than in healthy donors.

Cells sorted by CD45RO/CCR7/CD25/CD127/CD95/CD27 comprised CD4+ naive, central memory, regulatory and stem cell-like memory cells. This clone was observed a handful of times. Its matching antigen is unknown. Reverse transcription of all isolated RNA meant that expressed TCRB transcripts were sequenced. Measured with immunoSEQ multiplex PCR; TCRdb has only the in-frame clones, and not every one. The table shows a few hundred thousand clones, with over 8.5% occurring only once. This CDR3 has 13 residues. Trimming cost V 2 bases and J 0 bases, with 4 bases left between them. The germline CDR1 and CDR2 sequences are MNHEY and SVGAGI.

The specimen was central memory CD4+ T cells from blood. The chain combines TRBV6-5 with TRBJ2-5; D unclear. The TCR sequence derives from a man aged 25 to 45 with type 1 diabetes. As DNA, the CDR3 is TGTGCCAGCAGTTACAGGGACCAAGAGACCCAGTACTTC. Its protein is CASSYRDQETQYF.